The 9 T cell receptor beta chains presented below share a single source sample, sequenced in a study of blood T cells in healthy people across ages. PCR was performed a second time for about 6 to 12 cycles using a sample-barcoded 5' primer and a J-beta primer mix. TCRdb reprocessed the 5' RACE reads with MiXCR, giving one entry per CDR3 protein. Among hundreds of thousands of distinct CDR3 sequences listed, over 20% were seen once. Sequencing was performed on blood. The receptor source for this set is a man between 65 and 85 years old in good health.

This clonotype was counted at least ten times. The chain joins TRBV20-1 to TRBJ2-7; 12 bases are a match to TRBD2. With V trimmed by 5 bases and J by 7 bases, 9 bases remained unmatched. Per the germline V gene, CDR1 is DFQATT and CDR2 is SNEGSKA (reference sequence). This CDR3 comprises 14 residues. The CDR3 region is CSAHRLAGAQEQYF. DNA for the CDR3: TGCAGTGCTCATAGACTAGCGGGAGCCCAAGAGCAGTACTTC.

In its sample, this clonotype was seen many times. The chain combines TRBV20-1 with TRBJ1-6, with a tentative D call TRBD1 (6 bases). CDR1 DFQATT and CDR2 SNEGSKA come from the germline V gene (reference sequence). V gave up 0 bases and J gave up 7 bases, with 13 bases separating them. This CDR3 is built from 15 residues. Written as DNA, the CDR3 is TGCAGTGCTAGAGATGGGGGGGCTCAGAATTCACCCCTCCACTTT. Its protein is CSARDGGAQNSPLHF.

This clonotype was detected many times. The chain joins TRBV7-2 to TRBJ2-4; a weak D match, TRBD2 (6 bases). Trimming shortened V by 2 bases and J by 0 bases, and 11 bases separated the two germline ends. Germline loops: CDR1 SGHTA, CDR2 FQGNSA. This CDR3 has 16 amino acids. DNA for the CDR3: TGTGCCAGCAGCTTAAGTAGCGGCTTAGCCAAAAACATTCAGTACTTC. Translated: CASSLSSGLAKNIQYF.

The chain has TRBV10-3 and TRBJ1-5; D is ambiguous. V was cut by 3 bases and J by 3 bases, with 6 bases left in between. This CDR3 region has 13 residues. CDR1 and CDR2 from the germline V gene are ENHRY and SYGVKD. The CDR3 protein is CAISDGNNQPQHF. For the CDR3, the DNA is TGTGCCATCAGTGACGGGAACAATCAGCCCCAGCATTTT.

This clonotype has a handful of counts. The chain couples TRBV6-4 to TRBJ2-1, with D unclear. The CDR3 is made up of 13 amino acids. The germline CDR1 and CDR2 sequences are MRHNA and SNTAGT. The ends were cut back, 7 bases at V and 3 bases at J, with 10 bases in the middle. The DNA of the CDR3 is TGTGCCAGCACGGGTGACCTCTACAATGAGCAGTTCTTC. Encoded protein: CASTGDLYNEQFF.

In nucleotides, the CDR3 is TGCAGCGCCCCTAGGGGAGCGGGAGGGGCAGATACGCAGTATTTT. Translated, it gives CSAPRGAGGADTQYF. V gene TRBV29-1 combines with J gene TRBJ2-3; TRBD2 matches at 10 bases. The germline V gene encodes CDR1 SQVTM and CDR2 ANQGSEA. Unmatched junction bases numbered 11, after V lost 7 bases and J lost 4 bases. This CDR3 contains 15 residues.

This sequence joins TRBV7-9 and TRBJ2-1; 10 bases map to TRBD2. Germline V gives CDR1 SEHNR, CDR2 FQNEAQ (reference sequence). The CDR3 has 15 residues. Unmatched junction bases numbered 9, after V lost 5 bases and J lost 8 bases. Here the CDR3 reads CASSIPSGSIHEQFF. The CDR3 nucleotides read TGTGCCAGCAGCATACCTAGCGGGAGTATACATGAGCAGTTCTTC.

J is TRBJ2-5 and V is TRBV21-1; the table's D call of TRBD1 was not tested on the DNA. TRBV21-1 is labeled a pseudogene. This CDR3 is 17 amino acids long. In DNA form, the CDR3 reads TGTGCCAGCAGCAAACAGGGAACAGTCCGGTACCAAGAGACCCAGTACTTC. Protein sequence: CASSKQGTVRYQETQYF.

This clonotype was detected only a few times. The CDR3 DNA sequence: TGTGCCAGCAGCTTGGGGACACAGACCGGGGAGCTGTTTTTT. Protein sequence: CASSLGTQTGELFF. The chain combines TRBV5-6 with TRBJ2-2; maybe TRBD1 (5 bases). CDR1 and CDR2 from the germline V gene are SGHDT and YYEEEE. V was pared by 0 bases and J by 5 bases, with 8 bases between. The CDR3 is 14 amino acids.